Below, one T cell receptor beta chain is given with its context. Trimming pared 3 bases from V and 2 bases from J, leaving 8 bases between. The CDR3 is 14 residues long. Per germline, CDR1 SGHRS and CDR2 YFSETQ. The data were obtained in a study of control samples from healthy donors and cancer patients. Assay: immunoSEQ multiplex PCR; the TCRdb copy retains only in-frame clones and omits some. The sample includes about 220,000 clones, around 94% of them seen just once. The rearrangement joins TRBV5-1 to TRBJ2-2, with D possibly TRBD2 on 5 matching bases. Material: blood. The receptor's source is a man aged 45-65 years in good health. CDR3: CASSYRGNTGELFF. The CDR3 DNA reads TGCGCCAGCAGCTATCGGGGTAACACCGGGGAGCTGTTTTTT.